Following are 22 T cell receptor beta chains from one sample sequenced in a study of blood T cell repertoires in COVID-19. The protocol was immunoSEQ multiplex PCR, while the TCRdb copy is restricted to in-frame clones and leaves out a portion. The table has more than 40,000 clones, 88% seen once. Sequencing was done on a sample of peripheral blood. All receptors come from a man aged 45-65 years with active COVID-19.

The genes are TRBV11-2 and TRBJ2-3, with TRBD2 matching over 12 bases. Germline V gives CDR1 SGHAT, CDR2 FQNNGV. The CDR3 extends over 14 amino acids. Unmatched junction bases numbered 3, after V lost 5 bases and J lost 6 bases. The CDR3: CASSPLAGGDTQYF. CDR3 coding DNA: TGTGCCAGCAGCCCCCTAGCGGGGGGGGATACGCAGTATTTT.

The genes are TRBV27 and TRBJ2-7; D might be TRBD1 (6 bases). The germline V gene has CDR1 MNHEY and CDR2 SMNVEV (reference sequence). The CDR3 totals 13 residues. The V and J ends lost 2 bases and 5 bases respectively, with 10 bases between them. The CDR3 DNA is TGTGCCAGCAGTTTAGTGGACAGACACGAGCAGTACTTC. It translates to CASSLVDRHEQYF.

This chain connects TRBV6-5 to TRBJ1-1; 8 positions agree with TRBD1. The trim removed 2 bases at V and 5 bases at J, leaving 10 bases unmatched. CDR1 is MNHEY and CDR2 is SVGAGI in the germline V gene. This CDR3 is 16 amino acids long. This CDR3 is CASSYPDRVGMTEAFF. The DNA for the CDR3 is TGTGCCAGCAGTTACCCGGACAGGGTGGGGATGACTGAAGCTTTCTTT.

The CDR3: CASSYSGGGNSPLHF. The CDR3 DNA is TGTGCCAGCAGTTACTCGGGAGGGGGTAATTCACCCCTCCACTTT. V gene TRBV6-5 combines with J gene TRBJ1-6, with D perhaps matching TRBD1 (6 bases). This CDR3 is built from 15 residues. V lost 0 bases to trimming and J lost 6 bases, with 9 bases between them. Germline V lookup: CDR1 MNHEY, CDR2 SVGAGI.

CDR3 nucleotide sequence: TGCGCCAGCAGCTTGTCGACAGGAAACGTCTATGGCTACACCTTC. Translated, it gives CASSLSTGNVYGYTF. V gene TRBV5-1 combines with J gene TRBJ1-2, with D maybe TRBD1 (6 bases). Looked up from germline, CDR1 is SGHRS and CDR2 is YFSETQ. Deletions cut 1 base from V and 4 bases from J, with 14 bases between. The CDR3 covers 15 residues.

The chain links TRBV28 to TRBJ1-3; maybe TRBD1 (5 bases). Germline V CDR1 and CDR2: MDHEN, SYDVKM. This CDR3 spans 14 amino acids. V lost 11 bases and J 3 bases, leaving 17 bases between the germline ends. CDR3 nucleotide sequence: TGTGCCTCCTTGGCGGGGGGATTTGGAAACACCATATATTTT. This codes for CASLAGGFGNTIYF.

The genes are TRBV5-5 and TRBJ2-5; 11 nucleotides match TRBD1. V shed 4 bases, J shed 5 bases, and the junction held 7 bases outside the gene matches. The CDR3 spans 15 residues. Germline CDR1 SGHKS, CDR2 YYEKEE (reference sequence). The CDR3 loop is CASSNGQGAWETQYF. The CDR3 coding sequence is TGTGCCAGCAGCAACGGACAGGGGGCGTGGGAGACCCAGTACTTC.

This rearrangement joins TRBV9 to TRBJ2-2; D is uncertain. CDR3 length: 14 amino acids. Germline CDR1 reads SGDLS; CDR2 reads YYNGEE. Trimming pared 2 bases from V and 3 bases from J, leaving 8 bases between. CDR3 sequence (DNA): TGTGCCAGCAGCGTTCACGGAGACACCGGGGAGCTGTTTTTT. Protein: CASSVHGDTGELFF.

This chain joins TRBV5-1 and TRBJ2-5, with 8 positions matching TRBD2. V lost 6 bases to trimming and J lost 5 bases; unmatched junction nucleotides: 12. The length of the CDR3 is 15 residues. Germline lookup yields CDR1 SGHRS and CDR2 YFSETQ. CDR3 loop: CASTPRGGPGETQYF. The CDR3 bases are TGCGCCAGCACTCCCCGGGGGGGGCCTGGGGAGACCCAGTACTTC.

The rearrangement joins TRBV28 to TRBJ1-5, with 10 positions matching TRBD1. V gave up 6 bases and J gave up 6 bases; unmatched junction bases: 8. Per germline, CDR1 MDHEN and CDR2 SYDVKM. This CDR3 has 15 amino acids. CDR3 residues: CASSSGQGGGQPQHF. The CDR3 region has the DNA TGTGCCAGCAGCAGCGGACAGGGGGGAGGTCAGCCCCAGCATTTT.

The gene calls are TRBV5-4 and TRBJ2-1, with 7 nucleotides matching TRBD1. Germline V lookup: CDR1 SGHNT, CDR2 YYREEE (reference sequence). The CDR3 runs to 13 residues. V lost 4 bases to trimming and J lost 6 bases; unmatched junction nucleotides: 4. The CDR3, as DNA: TGTGCCAGCAGCCTGGACAGGCGCAATGAGCAGTTCTTC. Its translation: CASSLDRRNEQFF.

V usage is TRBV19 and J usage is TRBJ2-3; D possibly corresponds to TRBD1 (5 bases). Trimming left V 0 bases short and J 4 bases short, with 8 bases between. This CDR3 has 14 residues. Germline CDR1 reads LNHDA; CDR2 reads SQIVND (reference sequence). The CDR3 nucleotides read TGTGCCAGTAGTATAGATCAGGGCGCAGATACGCAGTATTTT. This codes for CASSIDQGADTQYF.

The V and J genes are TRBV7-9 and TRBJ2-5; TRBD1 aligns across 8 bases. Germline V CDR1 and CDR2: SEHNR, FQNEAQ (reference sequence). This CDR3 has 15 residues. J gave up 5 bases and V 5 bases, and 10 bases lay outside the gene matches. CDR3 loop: CASSLGQGISETQYF. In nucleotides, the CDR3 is TGTGCCAGCAGCCTCGGACAGGGTATTAGTGAGACCCAGTACTTC.

The CDR3 sequence is CASSYSGVSTDTQYF. CDR3 nucleotide sequence: TGTGCCAGCAGCTATAGCGGGGTTAGCACAGATACGCAGTATTTT. This chain links TRBV7-2 with TRBJ2-3; 8 bases map to TRBD2. The V gene's germline CDR1 is SGHTA and CDR2 FQGNSA. J gave up 0 bases and V 4 bases, and 3 bases lay outside the gene matches. The CDR3 is made up of 15 amino acids.

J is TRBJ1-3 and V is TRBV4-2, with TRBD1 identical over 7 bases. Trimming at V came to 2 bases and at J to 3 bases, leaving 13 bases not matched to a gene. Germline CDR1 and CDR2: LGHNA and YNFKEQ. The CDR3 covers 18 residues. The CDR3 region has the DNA TGTGCCAGCAGCCAAAGGGTTCGGCAGGGGGTGGGTGGAAACACCATATATTTT. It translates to CASSQRVRQGVGGNTIYF.

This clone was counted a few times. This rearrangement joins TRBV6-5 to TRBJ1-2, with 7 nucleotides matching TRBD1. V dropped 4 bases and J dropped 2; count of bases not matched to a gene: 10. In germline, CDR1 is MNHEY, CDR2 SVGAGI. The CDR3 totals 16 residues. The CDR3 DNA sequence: TGTGCCAGCAGTTCCTCTCGGACAGGTGGGAACTATGGCTACACCTTC. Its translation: CASSSSRTGGNYGYTF.

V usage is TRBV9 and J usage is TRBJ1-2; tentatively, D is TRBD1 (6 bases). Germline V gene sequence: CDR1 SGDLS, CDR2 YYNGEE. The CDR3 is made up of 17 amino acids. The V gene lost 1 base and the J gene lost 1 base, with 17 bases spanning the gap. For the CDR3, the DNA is TGTGCCAGCAGCGTAACCGGGACACTGAGGGTTAACTATGGCTACACCTTC. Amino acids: CASSVTGTLRVNYGYTF.

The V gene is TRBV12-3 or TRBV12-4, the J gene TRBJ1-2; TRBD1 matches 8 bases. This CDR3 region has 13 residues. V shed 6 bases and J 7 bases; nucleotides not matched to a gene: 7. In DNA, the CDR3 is TGTGCCAGCAGCCCCGGGACAGGCTCTGGCTACACCTTC. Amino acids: CASSPGTGSGYTF.

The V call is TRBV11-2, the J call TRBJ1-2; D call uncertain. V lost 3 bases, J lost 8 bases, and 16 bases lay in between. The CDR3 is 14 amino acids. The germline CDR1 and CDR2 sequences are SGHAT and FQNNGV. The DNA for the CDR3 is TGTGCCAGCAGCTTCAGCATAAACTATGGCGGCTACACCTTC. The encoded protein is CASSFSINYGGYTF.

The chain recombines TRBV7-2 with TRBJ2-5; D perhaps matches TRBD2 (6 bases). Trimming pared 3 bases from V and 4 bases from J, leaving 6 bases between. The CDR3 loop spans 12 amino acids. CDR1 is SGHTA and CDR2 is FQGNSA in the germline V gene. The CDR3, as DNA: TGTGCCAGCAGCTTGACTAGAGAGACCCAGTACTTC. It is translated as CASSLTRETQYF.

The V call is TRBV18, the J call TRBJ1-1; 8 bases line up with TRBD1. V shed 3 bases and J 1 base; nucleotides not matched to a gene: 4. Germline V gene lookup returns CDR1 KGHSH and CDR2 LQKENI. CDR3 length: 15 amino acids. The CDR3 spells CASSPLQGGNTEAFF. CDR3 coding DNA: TGTGCCAGCTCACCGTTACAGGGGGGGAACACTGAAGCTTTCTTT.

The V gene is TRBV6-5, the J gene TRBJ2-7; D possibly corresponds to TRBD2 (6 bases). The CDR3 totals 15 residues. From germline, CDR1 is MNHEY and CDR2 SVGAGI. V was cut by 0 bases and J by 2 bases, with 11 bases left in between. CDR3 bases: TGTGCCAGCAGTTACTCGCAGGGACTGACCTACGAGCAGTACTTC. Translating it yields CASSYSQGLTYEQYF.